This TCR beta chain was recovered during a study of T cells in Graves' hyperthyroidism and ophthalmopathy (dated by TCRdb to the late 2010s). Notes on the research overall: Peripheral blood was sampled at the time of initial diagnosis, prior to any treatment. The paper reports TCR Vbeta CDR3 sequencing of more than 120 peripheral blood samples: 40 or so ophthalmopathy, under 80 hyperthyroidism and around 17 progressor patients. The approximately 95 discovery patients were divided at random into training and test sets in a 7:3 ratio. After sampling, hyperthyroidism patients received methimazole starting at 30 mg daily, and ophthalmopathy patients received high-dose intravenous methylprednisolone. The study also compared thyroid tissue and blood T-cell repertoires from 5 to 7 Graves' hyperthyroidism patients. TCR V-J signatures able to tell the groups apart were searched for in a discovery cohort of 100 patients, of whom 43 had Graves' ophthalmopathy and about 55 had stable Graves' hyperthyroidism. Whether ophthalmopathy could be predicted prospectively was tested in an independent validation cohort made up of under 20 hyperthyroidism patients plus 17 patients who later progressed to ophthalmopathy. The paper's findings and limits, for the study overall: Most expanded thyroid clonotypes (frequency above 0.001) were also detected in blood, a finding suggesting that blood repertoires may reflect thyroid immune responses. In validation, the model predicted progression to ophthalmopathy a median of around six months before onset, with roughly 70% sensitivity and roughly 72% specificity. Sample size was not statistically predetermined, and blinding of investigators to group allocation was not performed. Ophthalmopathy was separated from stable hyperthyroidism by a 13 V-J signature model, with roughly 88% sensitivity and roughly 81% specificity obtained in cross-validation and 80%/75% obtained in testing.

This clonotype was recorded a few times. Which antigen it targets is not known. A much larger clone lies a single base off, so this may be a read error. The TCR beta CDR3 regions were amplified from the RNA transcripts. The TCR CDR3 was subjected to a first round of RT-PCR using the HTBI primer set and the Qiagen OneStep RT-PCR kit. A second multiplex PCR round built the libraries, followed by size selection and purification. Paired-end sequencing of the libraries was performed with 100 bp reads on an Illumina HiSeq2000. For the original study's pipeline: SOAPnuke was used to process the raw data, removing reads that contained adapters or uncalled bases, had a mean Phred below 15, or lacked an exact match to the constant primer or identifier. COPE v1.2.5 was used to merge high-quality paired reads, and clonotypes were defined as unique nucleotide sequences. MiTCR v1.1 was used to align the clonotypes against IMGT TRBV, TRBD and TRBJ reference segments. Analysis was restricted to V-J combinations with a frequency above 0.0001, which covered roughly 99% of repertoires. The TCS score was defined as F50 (clonal expansion) divided by E x V (chaos), with BLOSUM62-based TCRdist calculated between CDR3 peptides within each V-J. Welch's t-statistics and random forest reduced just over 500 V-J features to 10 to 15, which were used in a naive Bayes classifier (R e1071). The public reads were reprocessed in TCRdb via fastp at Q25 and MiXCR, keeping in-frame beta chains. CDR3 protein duplicates are merged, each entry listing the most common genes and DNA. These V and J calls rely on TCRdb rather than the paper's analysis. The sample has around 350,000 distinct CDR3 sequences on record, over 15% of them singletons. About 4% of the sample comes from the top ten.

From the cysteine up to the phenylalanine, the CDR3 has a length of 15 residues. CDR3 DNA is the only sequence kept; it has 45 bases, read in frame from the first base. Stable Graves' hyperthyroidism was defined as the absence of progression to ophthalmopathy over 18 months of follow-up. Hyperthyroidism patients were aged 18 to 65 years and newly diagnosed, with disease duration of less than 2 months. Exclusion was applied to patients with uncontrolled infections, other autoimmune diseases, pregnancy or lactation. Diagnoses relied on clinical symptoms, serum thyroxine and TRAb, thyroid ultrasound and orbital computed tomography. Ficoll-Paque density gradient centrifugation was used to isolate PBMCs from approximately 10 ml of fresh peripheral blood. Total RNA was extracted with Trizol reagent, and quality was checked on an Agilent 2100 Bioanalyzer.

Here the chain combines TRBV12-3 or TRBV12-4 and TRBJ2-2, with TRBD1 perhaps the D gene, on 7 matching bases. The specimen sequenced was blood. This TCR came from a young woman with Graves' hyperthyroidism. The nucleotides are TGTGCCAGCAGTGCCGCGACAGGGCTTGTCGGGGGGCTGTTTTTT. Translated, it reads CASSAATGLVGGLFF.